These 26 T cell receptor beta chains share one sample of origin, sequenced in a study of T cells in Graves' hyperthyroidism and ophthalmopathy. RNA transcripts were the template for amplifying TCR beta CDR3 regions. A set of HTBI primers served as the primers for a first-round RT-PCR of the TCR CDR3. TCRdb analysed the multiplex PCR reads with MiXCR anew, one entry per CDR3 protein. The profile shows about 410,000 distinct CDR3 sequences, 14% to 15% of them singletons. The sequenced sample was blood. The receptors come from a man in his late teens or twenties with Graves' ophthalmopathy.

This clonotype was seen ten or more times. The rearrangement uses TRBV27 and TRBJ2-7; D might be TRBD2 (5 bases). CDR3 length equals 11 residues. V lost 6 bases, J lost 4 bases, and 7 bases lay in between. Germline V CDR1 and CDR2: MNHEY, SMNVEV (reference sequence). The CDR3 spells CASRSGYEQYF. The CDR3 DNA is TGTGCCAGCAGAAGCGGTTACGAGCAGTACTTC.

In this sample, this clonotype turned up a few times. This rearrangement joins TRBV6-1 to TRBJ2-4; TRBD1 agrees at 11 bases. The germline V gene has CDR1 MNHNS and CDR2 SASEGT. Germline trimming cut 6 bases from V and 0 bases from J; bases unmatched to any gene: 1. The CDR3 covers 15 residues. The DNA of the CDR3 is TGTGCCAGCAGGGACAGGGGGCTAGCCAAAAACATTCAGTACTTC. Its translation: CASRDRGLAKNIQYF.

Notes on this clonotype: The junction does not match germline at one end; this may be a read error. The chain carries TRBV11-2 and TRBJ1-3; D possibly corresponds to TRBD1 (5 bases). This CDR3 is built from 16 residues. CDR1 is SGHAT and CDR2 is FQNNGV in the germline V gene. The CDR3 region has the DNA TGTGCCAGCAGCTTCTCAGGGATCCTGGCTGGAAACACCACATATTTT. Amino acid sequence: CASSFSGILAGNTTYF.

This chain uses TRBV24-1 with TRBJ2-1, with a tentative D call TRBD2 (6 bases). Germline CDR1 is KGHDR and CDR2 is SFDVKD. The CDR3 runs to 13 residues. V gave up 2 bases and J gave up 9 bases, with 10 bases separating them. CDR3 residues: CATSDWGGSEQFF. As DNA, the CDR3 is TGTGCCACCAGTGATTGGGGAGGTAGTGAGCAGTTCTTC.

This clonotype showed up many times. J is TRBJ2-7 and V is TRBV5-1, with TRBD1 matching 7 bases. Germline V CDR1 and CDR2: SGHRS, YFSETQ. The CDR3 has 14 amino acids. V lost 4 bases and J lost 0; bases outside the gene matches: 4. The CDR3 sequence: CASSPRQGSYEQYF. CDR3 DNA: TGCGCCAGCAGCCCAAGACAGGGCTCCTACGAGCAGTACTTC.

The J gene is TRBJ1-1, the V gene TRBV7-2; the D is unclear. The length of the CDR3 is 18 residues. Germline V lookup: CDR1 SGHTA, CDR2 FQGNSA. Trimming shortened V by 5 bases and J by 0 bases, and 22 bases separated the two germline ends. CDR3 loop: CASSPYPGGQAMNTEAFF. CDR3 coding DNA: TGTGCCAGCAGCCCCTACCCCGGAGGTCAGGCAATGAACACTGAAGCTTTCTTT.

Regarding this clonotype: This may be a read error, as it is one base from a much larger clone. The chain couples TRBV5-1 to TRBJ2-3, with 7 positions matching TRBD2. Germline CDR1 reads SGHRS; CDR2 reads YFSETQ. V dropped 5 bases and J dropped 2; count of bases not matched to a gene: 14. CDR3 size: 17 residues. The CDR3, as DNA: TGCGCCAGCAGGAGATTTGGCGGGAGCGAAAACACAGATACGCAGTATTTT. Its translation: CASRRFGGSENTDTQYF.

There are many counts of this clonotype. The J gene is TRBJ1-2, the V gene TRBV30; D unresolved. The CDR3 sequence is 11 residues long. Per the germline V gene, CDR1 is GTSNPN and CDR2 is SVGIG (reference sequence). The V and J ends lost 8 bases and 4 bases respectively, with 11 bases between them. This chain's CDR3 is CALRPLYGYTF. The CDR3 region has the DNA TGTGCCCTACGTCCTCTCTATGGCTACACCTTC. Full variable domain (remainder filled in from reference TRBV30 and TRBJ1-2): SQTIHQWPATLVQPVGSPLSLECTVEGTSNPNLYWYRQAAGRGLQLLFYSVGIGQISSEVPQNLSASRPQDRQFILSSKKLLLSDSGFYLCALRPLYGYTFGSGTRLTVV.

There are many counts of this clonotype. V and J are TRBV7-8 and TRBJ2-7; D perhaps matches TRBD2 (5 bases). Germline V gives CDR1 SGHVS, CDR2 FQNEAQ. Trimming stripped 5 bases from V and 5 bases from J, with 16 bases between. The CDR3 totals 14 residues. CDR3 in amino acids: CASSPPTGEHEQYF. The CDR3 region has the DNA TGTGCCAGCAGCCCCCCCACCGGGGAGCACGAGCAGTACTTC.

This clonotype was recorded many times. V gene TRBV20-1 combines with J gene TRBJ2-7; tentatively, D is TRBD2 (5 bases). The CDR3 spans 13 residues. Trimming shortened V by 5 bases and J by 6 bases, and 17 bases separated the two germline ends. CDR1 is DFQATT and CDR2 is SNEGSKA in the germline V gene (reference sequence). CDR3 region: CSAGRESKGEQYF. The CDR3 DNA sequence: TGCAGTGCTGGCCGGGAATCAAAGGGCGAGCAGTACTTC.

V and J are TRBV10-2 and TRBJ2-1, with 7 bases identical to TRBD1. This CDR3 has 13 amino acids. Losses at the gene ends were 6 bases for V and 9 bases for J; bases not matched to a gene: 8. Germline V lookup: CDR1 WSHSY, CDR2 SAAADI. The CDR3 nucleotides read TGCGCCAGCAGATCCGGGACAGACCCTGAGCAGTTCTTC. Protein sequence: CASRSGTDPEQFF.

V and J are TRBV30 and TRBJ2-2; no clear D gene. Germline V CDR1 and CDR2: GTSNPN, SVGIG (reference sequence). The CDR3 runs 14 residues. V was pared by 0 bases and J by 4 bases, with 9 bases between. DNA for the CDR3: TGTGCCTGGAGTGTACCCGGGCGCACCGGGGAGCTGTTTTTT. Protein: CAWSVPGRTGELFF. The full variable domain, with the rest looked up from reference TRBV30 and TRBJ2-2, is SQTIHQWPATLVQPVGSPLSLECTVEGTSNPNLYWYRQAAGRGLQLLFYSVGIGQISSEVPQNLSASRPQDRQFILSSKKLLLSDSGFYLCAWSVPGRTGELFFGEGSRLTVL.

This clonotype was detected many times. The chain couples TRBV5-5 to TRBJ2-3; D unclear. The CDR3 runs to 16 residues. Germline V gene data show CDR1 as SGHKS and CDR2 as YYEKEE (reference sequence). V lost 0 bases to trimming and J lost 2 bases, with 13 bases between them. Written as DNA, the CDR3 is TGTGCCAGCAGCTTGGAGTATCTAGTTCACACAGATACGCAGTATTTT. Protein sequence: CASSLEYLVHTDTQYF.

This clonotype was recorded at least ten times. The J gene is TRBJ2-5, the V gene TRBV7-8; a possible D gene is TRBD1 (6 bases). This CDR3 has 17 residues. Germline values: CDR1 SGHVS, CDR2 FQNEAQ. The germline V and J ends were trimmed by 5 bases and 2 bases, with 21 bases remaining between them. In nucleotides, the CDR3 is TGTGCCAGCAGCCAGACGCGAGGGGGAATGTTACAAGAGACCCAGTACTTC. This encodes CASSQTRGGMLQETQYF.

Ten or more counts support this clonotype. The V and J genes are TRBV7-8 and TRBJ1-5; D gene unclear. Trimming pared 1 base from V and 9 bases from J, leaving 13 bases between. The germline V gene has CDR1 SGHVS and CDR2 FQNEAQ. The CDR3 covers 14 residues. CDR3 region: CASSLGSPLGPQHF. Here the CDR3 DNA reads TGTGCCAGCAGCTTAGGGTCACCACTGGGGCCCCAGCATTTT.

This clonotype was recorded many times. V and J are TRBV2 and TRBJ1-6; 8 bases align to TRBD1. Germline V CDR1 and CDR2: SNHLY, FYNNEI. The CDR3 contains 15 residues. After removal of 2 bases from V and 6 bases from J, the junction contained 3 bases not matched to a gene. The CDR3 DNA is TGTGCCAGCAGTGAACACGGACAGGGTAATTCACCCCTCCACTTT. It translates to CASSEHGQGNSPLHF.

This clonotype was counted at least ten times. The chain has TRBV20-1 and TRBJ1-5, with 9 nucleotides matching TRBD1. Germline CDR1 and CDR2: DFQATT and SNEGSKA (reference sequence). The CDR3 has 16 residues. V trimming: 3 bases; J trimming: 6 bases; junction bases outside the gene matches: 12. This CDR3 is CSARAGGGTGFQPQHF. For the CDR3, the DNA is TGCAGTGCTAGGGCGGGCGGAGGGACAGGGTTTCAGCCCCAGCATTTT.

The chain joins TRBV6-5 to TRBJ2-1; TRBD2 matches 12 bases. V lost 2 bases to trimming and J lost 0 bases; unmatched junction nucleotides: 11. This CDR3 spans 20 amino acids. Germline V gene data show CDR1 as MNHEY and CDR2 as SVGAGI. CDR3 region: CASSYPAGTSGPSSYNEQFF. The CDR3 DNA sequence: TGTGCCAGCAGTTACCCAGCCGGGACTAGCGGGCCGAGCTCCTACAATGAGCAGTTCTTC.

In its sample, this clonotype was seen a few times. The V call is TRBV10-3, the J call TRBJ1-6; D not resolved. The germline V gene encodes CDR1 ENHRY and CDR2 SYGVKD. V lost 3 bases, J lost 4 bases, and 1 base lay in between. This CDR3 is built from 12 residues. CDR3 region: CAISDYNSPLHF. For the CDR3, the DNA is TGTGCCATCAGTGATTATAATTCACCCCTCCACTTT.

The sample holds many counts of this clonotype. The chain has TRBV20-1 and TRBJ1-1; possible D gene TRBD1, 6 bases. This CDR3 has 12 residues. Germline values: CDR1 DFQATT, CDR2 SNEGSKA (reference sequence). DNA for the CDR3: TGCAGCGGTGAGGGGGATGTTTCTGAAGCTTTCTTT. Protein sequence: CSGEGDVSEAFF.

The chain recombines TRBV10-3 with TRBJ1-4; unclear D gene. Germline CDR1 ENHRY, CDR2 SYGVKD. V shed 3 bases and J shed 5 bases, with 13 bases lying between them. The CDR3 is made up of 15 amino acids. CDR3 coding DNA: TGTGCCATCAGTGAAACCCAGAATTCCAATGAAAAACTGTTTTTT. It codes for CAISETQNSNEKLFF.

This chain joins TRBV3-1 and TRBJ2-5, with a possible D match to TRBD1 (5 bases). This CDR3 spans 15 amino acids. Germline-derived CDR1 and CDR2 are LGHDT and YNNKEL (reference sequence). The V end was cut by 1 base, the J end by 4 bases, with 13 bases between. CDR3 coding DNA: TGTGCCAGCAGCCAAGTCTCAGGGTTCGGAGAGACCCAGTACTTC. Its translation: CASSQVSGFGETQYF.

This clonotype was seen many times. The chain uses TRBV11-1 and TRBJ1-2; 8 positions agree with TRBD1. The ends lost 5 bases at V and 8 bases at J; junction bases unmatched: 10. Germline V gene data show CDR1 as SGHAT and CDR2 as FQDESV (reference sequence). The CDR3 runs 14 residues. The CDR3 bases are TGTGCCAGCAGCAACTCAGGGGGCATTCGAGGCTACACCTTC. This gives the protein CASSNSGGIRGYTF.

This clonotype came up many times. V gene TRBV5-5 combines with J gene TRBJ2-7; no firm D call. Germline CDR1 reads SGHKS; CDR2 reads YYEKEE (reference sequence). There are 14 residues in the CDR3. The ends were cut back, 0 bases at V and 8 bases at J, with 15 bases in the middle. The CDR3 protein is CASSLGEPSTKQYF. Here the CDR3 DNA reads TGTGCCAGCAGCTTGGGAGAACCGAGTACCAAGCAGTACTTC.

This clonotype was observed many times. This chain connects TRBV5-1 to TRBJ2-7, with TRBD1 identical over 7 bases. V lost 4 bases to trimming and J lost 2 bases; unmatched junction nucleotides: 6. The CDR3 loop spans 14 amino acids. Looked up from germline, CDR1 is SGHRS and CDR2 is YFSETQ. This chain's CDR3 is CASSPRQGPYEQYF. The CDR3 nucleotides read TGCGCCAGCAGCCCGCGACAGGGCCCCTACGAGCAGTACTTC.

In this sample, this clonotype turned up a few times. CDR3: CAWSVSNGNTIYF. The CDR3 nucleotides read TGTGCCTGGAGTGTGAGTAATGGAAACACCATATATTTT. V is TRBV30 and J is TRBJ1-3; no reliable D call. The CDR3 is 13 amino acids. Germline V gives CDR1 GTSNPN, CDR2 SVGIG (reference sequence). V lost 0 bases and J 3 bases, leaving 6 bases between the germline ends.